One sample yielded the 19 T cell receptor beta chains listed below, sequenced in a study of blood T cell repertoires in COVID-19. Here immunoSEQ multiplex PCR was the method, and the copy in TCRdb shows in-frame clones only, minus some. The sample lists fewer than 300,000 clones, around 89% seen once, with roughly 9% in the top ten. Material for sequencing was PBMCs or T cells enriched from blood (not recorded which). The receptors come from a man aged 35 to 55 who had recovered from COVID-19.

The chain links TRBV9 to TRBJ1-2; D not certain. CDR1 is SGDLS and CDR2 is YYNGEE in the germline V gene. The V end lost 3 bases, the J end lost 0 bases, and 15 bases lay between the germline ends. The CDR3 runs to 16 residues. The CDR3 DNA reads TGTGCCAGCAGCGCGGGGTCGGGCAAGACTAACTATGGCTACACCTTC. It yields the protein CASSAGSGKTNYGYTF.

This clone has a single count. This chain uses TRBV2 with TRBJ2-3, with TRBD2 as a possible D gene (6 bases). The V end lost 7 bases, the J end lost 8 bases, and 16 bases lay between the germline ends. This CDR3 is 13 amino acids long. Germline-derived CDR1 and CDR2 are SNHLY and FYNNEI. CDR3 nucleotide sequence: TGTGCCAGCACGCGGGGAAGGTGGGGTACGCAGTATTTT. Encoded protein: CASTRGRWGTQYF.

V is TRBV5-1 and J is TRBJ2-3; TRBD2 is a possible D gene (7 bases). The ends were cut back, 4 bases at V and 5 bases at J, with 17 bases in the middle. Germline V gene lookup returns CDR1 SGHRS and CDR2 YFSETQ. This CDR3 has 15 amino acids. CDR3 nucleotide sequence: TGCGCCAGCAGCAACGGGGGGCGATCAAGAGATACGCAGTATTTT. Its protein product is CASSNGGRSRDTQYF.

The chain uses TRBV7-9 and TRBJ1-6; no definite D call. CDR1 is SEHNR, CDR2 FQNEAQ, per germline (reference sequence). The CDR3 contains 14 residues. V was trimmed by 11 bases and J by 9 bases, leaving 20 bases between them. CDR3 coding DNA: TGTGCCTTGGGCGAGGGCGGGTCACGTTCACCCCTCCACTTT. Amino acids: CALGEGGSRSPLHF.

In this sample, this clone turned up a few times. V and J are TRBV5-1 and TRBJ1-5; 8 bases agree with TRBD1. V shed 4 bases and J 0 bases; nucleotides not matched to a gene: 9. Germline V gives CDR1 SGHRS, CDR2 YFSETQ. There are 17 residues in the CDR3. CDR3 sequence reads: CASSLLPGGDSNQPQHF. The CDR3 DNA follows: TGCGCCAGCAGCCTTCTGCCAGGGGGCGATAGCAATCAGCCCCAGCATTTT.

The V gene is TRBV6-2 or TRBV6-3, the J gene TRBJ1-1; maybe TRBD1 (6 bases). Trimming cost V 2 bases and J 0 bases, with 25 bases left between them. Germline loops: CDR1 MNHEY, CDR2 SVGEGT. The CDR3 spans 20 residues. The CDR3 sequence is CASSYPMRSIRDIMNTEAFF. CDR3 in DNA: TGTGCCAGCAGTTACCCAATGAGGTCTATACGGGACATCATGAACACTGAAGCTTTCTTT.

CDR3 sequence reads: CASSGVGREPHNEQFF. DNA of the CDR3: TGTGCCAGCAGCGGAGTGGGGCGGGAGCCCCACAATGAGCAGTTCTTC. The chain recombines TRBV11-2 with TRBJ2-1; 7 positions agree with TRBD2. The CDR3 runs to 16 residues. CDR1 and CDR2 (germline): SGHAT, FQNNGV. V was pared by 5 bases and J by 5 bases, with 12 bases of the junction left unmatched.

The chain is built from TRBV7-6 and TRBJ2-3; no clear D. The CDR3 has 14 amino acids. V was cut by 3 bases and J by 0 bases, with 7 bases left in between. Germline V CDR1 and CDR2: SGHVS, FNYEAQ. CDR3 bases: TGTGCCAGCAGCTTGAGAATAAGCACAGATACGCAGTATTTT. Translating gives CASSLRISTDTQYF.

J is TRBJ2-3 and V is TRBV28; D uncertain. This CDR3 has 14 residues. V shed 7 bases and J shed 0 bases, with 11 bases lying between them. Germline CDR1 is MDHEN and CDR2 is SYDVKM. CDR3 coding DNA: TGTGCCAGCATACGCCGTACTAGCACAGATACGCAGTATTTT. It yields the protein CASIRRTSTDTQYF.

This clone was counted a few times. The CDR3 loop is CASSSWTPYTDTQYF. Written as DNA, the CDR3 is TGCGCCAGCAGCTCCTGGACTCCATACACAGATACGCAGTATTTT. The chain carries TRBV5-1 and TRBJ2-3; D possibly corresponds to TRBD2 (5 bases). The germline V and J ends were trimmed by 3 bases and 2 bases, with 13 bases remaining between them. Germline lookup yields CDR1 SGHRS and CDR2 YFSETQ. This CDR3 has 15 amino acids.

This clone came up a few times. The chain recombines TRBV6-1 with TRBJ2-2; D is perhaps TRBD2 (5 bases). The CDR3 loop spans 15 amino acids. V was clipped by 3 bases and J by 0 bases, with 8 bases between them. Germline CDR1 and CDR2: MNHNS and SASEGT. CDR3 sequence: CASSERTANTGELFF. As DNA, the CDR3 is TGTGCCAGCAGTGAGCGGACTGCGAACACCGGGGAGCTGTTTTTT.

V gene TRBV5-1 combines with J gene TRBJ2-3; 10 positions agree with TRBD1. CDR1 is SGHRS and CDR2 is YFSETQ in the germline V gene. Trimming took 4 bases from V and 5 from J; bases not matched to a gene: 4. This CDR3 is 14 amino acids long. The CDR3 region is CASSPGTGEDTQYF. Here the CDR3 DNA reads TGCGCCAGCAGCCCCGGGACAGGGGAAGATACGCAGTATTTT.

The chain carries TRBV5-1 and TRBJ2-1; TRBD2 might be the D (5 bases). CDR3 length: 16 amino acids. Trimming removed 0 bases from V and 5 bases from J, with 15 bases in between. CDR1 and CDR2 from the germline V gene are SGHRS and YFSETQ. DNA of the CDR3: TGCGCCAGCAGCTTGGGGTATAGCGCGAGGGACAATGAGCAGTTCTTC. Translation: CASSLGYSARDNEQFF. The entire variable domain, with the rest obtained from reference TRBV5-1 and TRBJ2-1, is as follows: KAGVTQTPRYLIKTRGQQVTLSCSPISGHRSVSWYQQTPGQGLQFLFEYFSETQRNKGNFPGRFSGRQFSNSRSEMNVSTLELGDSALYLCASSLGYSARDNEQFFGPGTRLTVL.

The chain is built from TRBV7-8 and TRBJ2-3, with 13 bases aligning to TRBD2. CDR3 length: 20 residues. CDR1 SGHVS and CDR2 FQNEAQ come from the germline V gene. J was trimmed by 2 bases and V by 1 base; bases with no gene match: 12. CDR3 DNA sequence: TGTGCCAGCAGCTTAGTCCGGACTAGCGGGAGACCCCCCGACACAGATACGCAGTATTTT. This sequence encodes CASSLVRTSGRPPDTDTQYF.

This clone was counted a few times. The V call is TRBV4-1, the J call TRBJ1-5, with 11 bases aligning to TRBD1. V was pared by 5 bases and J by 1 base, with 7 bases of the junction left unmatched. CDR1 and CDR2 from the germline V gene are MGHRA and YSYEKL. CDR3 length: 17 amino acids. Here the CDR3 DNA reads TGCGCCAGCAGCGGCCTGGACAGGGGGCTAAGCAATCAGCCCCAGCATTTT. This encodes CASSGLDRGLSNQPQHF.

This chain links TRBV11-2 with TRBJ2-6; D is unclear. Germline assignment: CDR1 SGHAT and CDR2 FQNNGV. The V and J ends lost 5 bases and 0 bases respectively, with 8 bases between them. The CDR3 extends over 15 amino acids. CDR3 sequence reads: CASSLDNSGANVLTF. Here the CDR3 DNA reads TGTGCCAGCAGCCTTGACAACTCTGGGGCCAACGTCCTGACTTTC.

The chain employs TRBV4-1 and TRBJ1-4, with D perhaps TRBD1 (5 bases). The CDR3 has 13 amino acids. The germline V and J ends were trimmed by 5 bases and 12 bases, with 16 bases remaining between them. Germline V gives CDR1 MGHRA, CDR2 YSYEKL. DNA for the CDR3: TGCGCCAGCAGCGATCCTTCCCGGGGGGAACTGTTTTTT. Its translation: CASSDPSRGELFF.

The chain recombines TRBV12-3 or TRBV12-4 with TRBJ1-3, with D perhaps TRBD1 (5 bases). Trimming took 8 bases from V and 2 from J, leaving 10 bases between them. The length of the CDR3 is 13 residues. The CDR3 DNA reads TGTGCCAGCCGTGGGGCGGCTGGAAACACCATATATTTT. It is translated as CASRGAAGNTIYF.

V gene TRBV7-9 combines with J gene TRBJ1-6; weak D call: TRBD1 (6 bases). Trimming cost V 4 bases and J 9 bases, with 16 bases left between them. Germline V gene lookup returns CDR1 SEHNR and CDR2 FQNEAQ (reference sequence). The CDR3 is 15 amino acids. CDR3 DNA sequence: TGTGCCAGCAGCTGGGAGGGCAGGGGCGGTTCACCCCTCCACTTT. It encodes CASSWEGRGGSPLHF.